This T cell receptor (beta chain) was obtained from a study of blood T cell repertoires in COVID-19. Study details: Sources were T cells, B-cell-depleted T cells, or PBMCs; the material itself was cDNA or gDNA.

CDR1 and CDR2 (germline): SGHAT, FQDESV (reference sequence). V gave up 5 bases and J gave up 4 bases; unmatched junction bases: 8. This CDR3 comprises 15 residues. This clone has only one observation. Using immunoSEQ multiplex PCR, the repertoire was profiled, and TCRdb retains in-frame clones only, with some absent. The repertoire holds 170,000 or so clones, with over 75% as singletons. The receptor was isolated from a woman aged 50 to 60 who had recovered from COVID-19. Material: PBMCs or T cells enriched from blood (not recorded which). The V and J genes are TRBV11-1 and TRBJ2-3; 8 positions match TRBD1. The CDR3 region has the DNA TGTGCCAGCAGCCCGTCAGGGGGCCTGCCAGATACGCAGTATTTT. Protein product: CASSPSGGLPDTQYF.